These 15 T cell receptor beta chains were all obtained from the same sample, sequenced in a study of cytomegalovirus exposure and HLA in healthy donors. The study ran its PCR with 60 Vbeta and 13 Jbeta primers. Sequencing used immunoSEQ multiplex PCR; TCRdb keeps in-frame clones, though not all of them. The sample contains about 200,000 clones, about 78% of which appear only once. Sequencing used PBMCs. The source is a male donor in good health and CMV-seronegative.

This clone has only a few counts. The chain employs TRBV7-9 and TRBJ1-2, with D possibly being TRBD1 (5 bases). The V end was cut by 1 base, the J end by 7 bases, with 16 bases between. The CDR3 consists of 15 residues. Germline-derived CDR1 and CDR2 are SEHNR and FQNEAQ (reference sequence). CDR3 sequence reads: CASSLGGGALSGYTF. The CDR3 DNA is TGTGCCAGCAGCTTAGGTGGCGGGGCGCTCAGTGGCTACACCTTC.

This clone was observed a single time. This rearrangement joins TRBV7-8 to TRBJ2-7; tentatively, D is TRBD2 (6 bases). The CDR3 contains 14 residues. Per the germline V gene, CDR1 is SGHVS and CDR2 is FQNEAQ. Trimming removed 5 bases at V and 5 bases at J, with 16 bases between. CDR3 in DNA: TGTGCCAGCAGCCCCGAGGGGTGGGGGGACGAGCAGTACTTC. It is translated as CASSPEGWGDEQYF. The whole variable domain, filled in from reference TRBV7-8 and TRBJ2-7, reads GAGVSQSPRYKVAKRGQDVALRCDPISGHVSLFWYQQALGQGPEFLTYFQNEAQLDKSGLPSDRFFAERPEGSVSTLKIQRTQQEDSAVYLCASSPEGWGDEQYFGPGTRLTVT.

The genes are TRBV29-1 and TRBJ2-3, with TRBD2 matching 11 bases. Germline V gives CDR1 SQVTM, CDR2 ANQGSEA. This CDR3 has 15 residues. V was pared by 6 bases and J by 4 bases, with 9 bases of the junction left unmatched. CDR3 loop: CSVDGLAGGADTQYF. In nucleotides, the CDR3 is TGCAGCGTAGACGGCTTAGCGGGAGGGGCAGATACGCAGTATTTT.

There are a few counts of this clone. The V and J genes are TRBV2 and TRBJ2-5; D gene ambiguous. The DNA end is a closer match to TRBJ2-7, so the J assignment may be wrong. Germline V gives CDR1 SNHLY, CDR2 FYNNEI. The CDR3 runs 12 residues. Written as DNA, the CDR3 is TGTGCCAGCAGTGACCCCAAGCACGAGCAGTACTTC. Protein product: CASSDPKHEQYF.

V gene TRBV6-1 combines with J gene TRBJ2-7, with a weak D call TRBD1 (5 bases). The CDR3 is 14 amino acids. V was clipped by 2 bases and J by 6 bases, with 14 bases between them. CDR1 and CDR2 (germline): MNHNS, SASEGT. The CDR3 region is CASSELVQGGEQYF. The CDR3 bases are TGTGCCAGCAGTGAACTCGTGCAGGGCGGCGAGCAGTACTTC.

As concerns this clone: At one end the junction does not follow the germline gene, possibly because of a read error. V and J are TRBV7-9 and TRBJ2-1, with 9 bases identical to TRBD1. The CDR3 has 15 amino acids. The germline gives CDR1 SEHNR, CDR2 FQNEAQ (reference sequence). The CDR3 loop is CSSSSGQGSYNEQFF. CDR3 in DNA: TGTTCCAGCAGCTCGGGACAGGGATCCTACAATGAGCAGTTCTTC.

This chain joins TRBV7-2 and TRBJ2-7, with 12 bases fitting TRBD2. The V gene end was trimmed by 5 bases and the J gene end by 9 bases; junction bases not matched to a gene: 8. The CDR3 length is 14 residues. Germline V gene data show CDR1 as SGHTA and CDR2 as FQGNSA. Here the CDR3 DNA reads TGTGCCAGCAGCAAGACGACTAGCGGGAGTAGGCAGTACTTC. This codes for CASSKTTSGSRQYF.

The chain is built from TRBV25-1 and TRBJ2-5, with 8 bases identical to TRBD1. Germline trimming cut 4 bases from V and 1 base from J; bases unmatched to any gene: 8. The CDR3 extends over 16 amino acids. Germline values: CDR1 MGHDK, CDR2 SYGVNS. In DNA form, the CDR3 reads TGTGCCAGCAGTGCCGGTGACAGGGGATCCCAAGAGACCCAGTACTTC. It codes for CASSAGDRGSQETQYF.

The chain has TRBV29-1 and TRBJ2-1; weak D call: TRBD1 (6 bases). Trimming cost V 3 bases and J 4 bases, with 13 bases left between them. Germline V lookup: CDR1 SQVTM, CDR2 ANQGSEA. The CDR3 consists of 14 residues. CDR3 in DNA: TGCAGCGTTGATAAAGGACAGAGATACAATGAGCAGTTCTTC. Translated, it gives CSVDKGQRYNEQFF.

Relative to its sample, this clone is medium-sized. Written as DNA, the CDR3 is TGTGCCAGCAGTGAGGGGGGACAGGGGGCCGAAGAGCAGTACTTC. Residues: CASSEGGQGAEEQYF. The chain links TRBV6-1 to TRBJ2-7, with 12 positions matching TRBD1. V dropped 3 bases and J dropped 7; count of bases not matched to a gene: 7. The CDR3 sequence is 15 residues long. From germline, CDR1 is MNHNS and CDR2 SASEGT.

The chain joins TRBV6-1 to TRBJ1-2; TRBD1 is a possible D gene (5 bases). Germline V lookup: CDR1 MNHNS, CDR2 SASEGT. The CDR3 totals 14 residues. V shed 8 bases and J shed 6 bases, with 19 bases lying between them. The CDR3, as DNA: TGTGCCAGCCAACCGGGACGGAGGGCCCATGGCTACACCTTC. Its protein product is CASQPGRRAHGYTF.

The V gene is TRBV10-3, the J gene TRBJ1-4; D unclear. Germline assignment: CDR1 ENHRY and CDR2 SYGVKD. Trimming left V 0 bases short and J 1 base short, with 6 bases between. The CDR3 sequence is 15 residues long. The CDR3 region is CAISESAETNEKLFF. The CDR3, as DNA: TGTGCCATCAGTGAGTCGGCAGAAACTAATGAAAAACTGTTTTTT.

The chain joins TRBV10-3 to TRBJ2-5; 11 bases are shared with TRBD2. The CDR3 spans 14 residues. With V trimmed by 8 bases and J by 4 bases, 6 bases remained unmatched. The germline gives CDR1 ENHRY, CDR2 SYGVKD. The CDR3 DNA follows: TGTGCCATCTCCCTAGCGGGAGGTCTAGAGACCCAGTACTTC. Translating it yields CAISLAGGLETQYF.

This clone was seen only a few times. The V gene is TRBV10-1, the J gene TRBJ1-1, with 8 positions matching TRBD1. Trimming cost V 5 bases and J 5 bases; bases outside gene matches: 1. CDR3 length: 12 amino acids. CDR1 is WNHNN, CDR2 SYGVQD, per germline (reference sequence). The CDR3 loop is CASSTGGTEAFF. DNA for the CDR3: TGCGCCAGCAGTACAGGGGGAACTGAAGCTTTCTTT.

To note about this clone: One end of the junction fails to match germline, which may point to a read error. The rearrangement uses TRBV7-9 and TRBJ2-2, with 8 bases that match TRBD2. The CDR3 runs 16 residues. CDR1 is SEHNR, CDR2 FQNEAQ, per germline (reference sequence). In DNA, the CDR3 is TGTTCCAGCAGCTTACGCGGGAGGACGAACACCGGGGAGCTGTTTTTT. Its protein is CSSSLRGRTNTGELFF. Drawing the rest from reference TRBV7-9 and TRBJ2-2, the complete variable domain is DTGVSQNPRHKITKRGQNVTFRCDPISEHNRLYWYRQTLGQGPEFLTYFQNEAQLEKSRLLSDRFSAERPKGSFSTLEIQRTEQGDSAMYLCSSSLRGRTNTGELFFGEGSRLTVL.